This T cell receptor beta chain emerged from a study of blood T cell dynamics during melanoma immunotherapy. Study at large: Patients with metastatic melanoma got pembrolizumab or nivolumab-ipilimumab as first-line care.

The germline V gene encodes CDR1 LNHDA and CDR2 SQIVND (reference sequence). The V segment lost 4 bases and the J segment 6 bases; nucleotides outside the gene matches: 9. The CDR3 runs to 15 residues. The table came from immunoSEQ multiplex PCR; TCRdb's copy has only in-frame clones and leaves some out. The repertoire holds roughly 4,200 clones, with over 75% as singletons. Time point indicated: week 3, after first cycle of checkpoint inhibitor. The chain couples TRBV19 to TRBJ1-2, with TRBD1 matching 9 bases. Sequenced here: blood, sampled from a patient treated with checkpoint blockade. This sequence was found in a human donor with melanoma. The CDR3 loop reads CASSNQIRTGDGYTF. CDR3 in DNA: TGTGCCAGTAGTAACCAAATACGGACAGGGGATGGCTACACCTTC.